The following is a TCR beta chain sequence with its context. The target antigen is unknown. V lost 0 bases and J 6 bases, leaving 6 bases between the germline ends. The germline V gene has CDR1 MNHNY and CDR2 SVGAGI (reference sequence). This CDR3 spans 13 amino acids. This PCR relied on a set of 60 Vbeta primers and 13 Jbeta primers. This table comes from immunoSEQ multiplex PCR, and its TCRdb copy is limited to in-frame clones, with some not included. The repertoire consists of 80,000 or so clones, with around 60% occurring once and the leading ten covering 3.5% to 4.5%. This entry comes from a study of cytomegalovirus exposure and HLA in healthy donors. Study background: A prior study identified approximately 120 million unique TCR beta sequences from 180 million or so T cells. Study-level results: The study listed approximately 170 cytomegalovirus-associated TCR beta chains. High sensitivity and specificity were reportedly achieved when the classifier diagnosed cytomegalovirus status.

This rearrangement joins TRBV6-6 to TRBJ2-4; D is undetermined. This clonotype was sampled from a male donor in good health and CMV-seropositive. The source material was PBMCs. For the CDR3, the DNA is TGTGCCAGCAGTTACTCCGAGGTAAACATTCAGTACTTC. This gives the protein CASSYSEVNIQYF.